The 23 T cell receptor beta chains given below trace back to one sample, sequenced in a study of response to subunit inactivated influenza vaccine. TCRdb re-called the RT-PCR reads through MiXCR, storing one row per CDR3 protein. The sample includes roughly 700,000 distinct CDR3 sequences, about 15% of them seen just once. The specimen comprised PBMCs from blood, sampled 14 to 15 days before vaccination. The receptors were gathered from a man aged 50 to 59 who received an inactivated influenza vaccine.

This clonotype has a handful of counts. CDR3 sequence reads: CASSRRPGLAGDNEQFF. The CDR3 nucleotides are TGTGCCAGCAGCCGCCGACCGGGACTAGCGGGAGATAATGAGCAGTTCTTC. The V call is TRBV14, the J call TRBJ2-1; 14 bases align to TRBD2. Trimming took 4 bases from V and 7 from J; bases not matched to a gene: 9. CDR3 length: 17 residues. In germline, CDR1 is SGHDN, CDR2 FVKESK.

This clonotype appeared a few times. V usage is TRBV7-2 and J usage is TRBJ1-6, with a possible D match to TRBD1 (5 bases). The CDR3 spans 15 residues. Trimming took 2 bases from V and 9 from J, leaving 14 bases between them. Germline CDR1 reads SGHTA; CDR2 reads FQGNSA. The CDR3 sequence: CASSLSAGRGSPLHF. As DNA, the CDR3 is TGTGCCAGCAGCTTAAGCGCAGGGAGGGGTTCACCCCTCCACTTT. Variable domain in full (rest from reference TRBV7-2 and TRBJ1-6): GAGVSQSPSNKVTEKGKDVELRCDPISGHTALYWYRQSLGQGLEFLIYFQGNSAPDKSGLPSDRFSAERTGGSVSTLTIQRTQQEDSAVYLCASSLSAGRGSPLHFGNGTRLTVT.

The chain links TRBV30 to TRBJ1-6; unclear D gene. CDR1 GTSNPN and CDR2 SVGIG come from the germline V gene (reference sequence). This CDR3 comprises 14 residues. V lost 4 bases and J lost 8, with 15 bases in between. CDR3 in amino acids: CAWNSQARYSPLHF. The CDR3 DNA sequence: TGTGCCTGGAATAGTCAGGCTAGGTATTCACCCCTCCACTTT.

This chain joins TRBV3-1 and TRBJ2-3; D possibly corresponds to TRBD1 (6 bases). CDR1 and CDR2 from the germline V gene are LGHDT and YNNKEL (reference sequence). The length of the CDR3 is 17 residues. Trimming cost V 1 base and J 7 bases, with 21 bases left between them. CDR3 sequence reads: CASSQVGGGLRAYTQYF. Here the CDR3 DNA reads TGTGCCAGCAGCCAAGTTGGGGGCGGTCTACGAGCGTATACGCAGTATTTT.

This clonotype was picked up many times. The V and J genes are TRBV20-1 and TRBJ2-1; 8 nucleotides agree with TRBD1. From germline, CDR1 is DFQATT and CDR2 SNEGSKA (reference sequence). This CDR3 is built from 14 residues. V shed 3 bases and J 4 bases; nucleotides not matched to a gene: 5. The DNA of the CDR3 is TGCAGTGCTAGCGCAGGGGGCGGATACAATGAGCAGTTCTTC. Encoded protein: CSASAGGGYNEQFF.

V is TRBV20-1 and J is TRBJ2-3; possible D gene TRBD2, 6 bases. The CDR3 has 15 amino acids. Trimming shortened V by 2 bases and J by 1 base, and 13 bases separated the two germline ends. Per germline, CDR1 DFQATT and CDR2 SNEGSKA (reference sequence). In DNA form, the CDR3 reads TGCAGTGCTAGATTCGGGGGACGGGGCACAGATACGCAGTATTTT. Translated: CSARFGGRGTDTQYF.

CDR3 nucleotide sequence: TGTGCCACCAGCAGAGATCTAGCGGGACACGGGGAGCTGTTTTTT. Its protein product is CATSRDLAGHGELFF. The chain recombines TRBV15 with TRBJ2-2; 9 bases map to TRBD2. V lost 0 bases, J lost 7 bases, and 3 bases stayed unmatched. The CDR3 runs 15 residues. The V gene's germline CDR1 is LNHNV and CDR2 YYDKDF (reference sequence).

This sequence joins TRBV27 and TRBJ1-2, with 8 bases fitting TRBD1. The CDR3 runs to 14 residues. The V gene's germline CDR1 is MNHEY and CDR2 SMNVEV (reference sequence). V lost 3 bases, J lost 7 bases, and 7 bases stayed unmatched. CDR3 in amino acids: CASSFGQGIGGYTF. In DNA, the CDR3 is TGTGCCAGCAGTTTCGGACAGGGAATCGGTGGCTACACCTTC.

The sample holds a few counts of this clonotype. This rearrangement joins TRBV6-5 to TRBJ2-5; the D gene is possibly TRBD1 (5 bases). The CDR3 totals 13 residues. V lost 4 bases to trimming and J lost 9 bases, with 15 bases between them. CDR1 is MNHEY and CDR2 is SVGAGI in the germline V gene. The CDR3: CASSSGSGRAQYF. As DNA, the CDR3 is TGTGCCAGCAGTTCCGGCTCAGGCAGGGCCCAGTACTTC.

The table lists this clonotype with many counts. The gene calls are TRBV28 and TRBJ2-7; D uncertain. The CDR3 totals 15 residues. V was shortened by 4 bases and J by 0 bases, with 13 bases between the two germline ends. The germline V gene has CDR1 MDHEN and CDR2 SYDVKM. CDR3: CASSSYVTSSYEQYF. The CDR3 nucleotides read TGTGCCAGCAGTTCGTACGTGACAAGCTCCTACGAGCAGTACTTC.

The genes are TRBV27 and TRBJ2-1; 9 bases fit TRBD2. Per the germline V gene, CDR1 is MNHEY and CDR2 is SMNVEV (reference sequence). V lost 0 bases to trimming and J lost 5 bases; unmatched junction nucleotides: 8. The CDR3 length is 17 residues. The CDR3 region is CASSLSPRRLADNEQFF. The CDR3 DNA reads as TGTGCCAGCAGTTTATCGCCTAGGAGACTAGCGGACAATGAGCAGTTCTTC.

V usage is TRBV20-1 and J usage is TRBJ2-7; maybe TRBD1 (7 bases). V lost 6 bases, J lost 2 bases, and 29 bases lay in between. The CDR3 contains 18 residues. Per the germline V gene, CDR1 is DFQATT and CDR2 is SNEGSKA (reference sequence). CDR3 DNA sequence: TGCAGTGCGCTAACTGCGGGACAGCCAACCTGGTACACCTACGAGCAGTACTTC. This codes for CSALTAGQPTWYTYEQYF.

The table lists this clonotype with many counts. This chain links TRBV7-2 with TRBJ2-1, with 8 bases that match TRBD1. The germline V gene encodes CDR1 SGHTA and CDR2 FQGNSA. The length of the CDR3 is 15 residues. J gave up 4 bases and V 3 bases, and 5 bases lay outside the gene matches. Written as DNA, the CDR3 is TGTGCCAGCAGCTTTGGACAGGGAGGATACAATGAGCAGTTCTTC. Residues: CASSFGQGGYNEQFF.

This clonotype occurred a few times. This chain uses TRBV4-1 with TRBJ1-1; D remains ambiguous. Trimming pared 4 bases from V and 2 bases from J, leaving 17 bases between. This CDR3 has 16 residues. Germline V gives CDR1 MGHRA, CDR2 YSYEKL. CDR3 nucleotides: TGCGCCAGCAGCCTGACCCCCCTCTCCCTAAACACTGAAGCTTTCTTT. Amino acid sequence: CASSLTPLSLNTEAFF.

This rearrangement joins TRBV5-6 to TRBJ1-1, with D hard to call. The ends were cut back, 0 bases at V and 3 bases at J, with 6 bases in the middle. Germline V gene lookup returns CDR1 SGHDT and CDR2 YYEEEE. The CDR3 covers 13 residues. The CDR3, as DNA: TGTGCCAGCAGCTTGGCGAGTGACACTGAAGCTTTCTTT. It codes for CASSLASDTEAFF.

This clonotype appeared many times. This chain uses TRBV12-3 or TRBV12-4 with TRBJ2-7; the D is unclear. Between the trimmed V and J ends, which lost 1 base and 0 bases, there was a span of 4 bases. This CDR3 is built from 13 residues. The CDR3 coding sequence is TGTGCCAGCAGTTTAGGGTTCTCCTACGAGCAGTACTTC. It codes for CASSLGFSYEQYF.

This clonotype was observed a handful of times. The rearrangement uses TRBV20-1 and TRBJ2-7; unclear D gene. Germline lookup yields CDR1 DFQATT and CDR2 SNEGSKA (reference sequence). This CDR3 has 11 amino acids. V was clipped by 2 bases and J by 5 bases, with 7 bases between them. The CDR3 here is CSARLTDEQYF. As DNA, the CDR3 is TGCAGTGCTAGATTGACGGACGAGCAGTACTTC.

The chain carries TRBV13 and TRBJ2-3; D possibly corresponds to TRBD2 (6 bases). This CDR3 region has 15 residues. CDR1 and CDR2 (germline): PRHDT, FYEKMQ (reference sequence). V lost 1 base and J lost 1, with 9 bases in between. The CDR3 bases are TGTGCCAGCAGCTTAGTCGGGGAGGGCACAGATACGCAGTATTTT. The encoded protein is CASSLVGEGTDTQYF. Based on the CDR3 plus reference TRBV13 and TRBJ2-3, the full variable domain is AAGVIQSPRHLIKEKRETATLKCYPIPRHDTVYWYQQGPGQDPQFLISFYEKMQSDKGSIPDRFSAQQFSDYHSELNMSSLELGDSALYFCASSLVGEGTDTQYFGPGTRLTVL.

Of note for this clonotype: Its ends do not fully match the called genes, so a read error is possible. The rearrangement uses TRBV12-3 or TRBV12-4 and TRBJ2-2; 9 bases map to TRBD2. The CDR3 is 19 residues long. CDR3 bases: TGTGCCATCAGTTACCCAACTACCCTAGCGGGACAGAACACCGGGGAGCTGTTTTTT. Protein: CAISYPTTLAGQNTGELFF.

The DNA for the CDR3 is TGTGCCAGCAGTTACTCGATGAGGGGGGGAATTGGGGAGACCCAGTACTTC. Amino acid sequence: CASSYSMRGGIGETQYF. The chain carries TRBV6-5 and TRBJ2-5, with D possibly matching TRBD2 (7 bases). Trimming removed 0 bases from V and 5 bases from J, with 19 bases in between. Germline loops: CDR1 MNHEY, CDR2 SVGAGI. The CDR3 is 17 amino acids.

This sequence joins TRBV27 and TRBJ2-7; D may be TRBD1 or TRBD2 (6 bases each). The ends were cut back, 7 bases at V and 3 bases at J, with 19 bases in the middle. Germline CDR1 and CDR2: MNHEY and SMNVEV (reference sequence). This CDR3 contains 15 residues. The CDR3 is CASILPPGAIYEQYF. The CDR3 bases are TGTGCCAGCATCCTCCCCCCGGGGGCTATCTACGAGCAGTACTTC.

This clonotype came up many times. The V call is TRBV14, the J call TRBJ2-7; tentative D call: TRBD1 (6 bases). The germline V gene has CDR1 SGHDN and CDR2 FVKESK. The CDR3 runs to 13 residues. V lost 2 bases, J lost 10 bases, and 15 bases lay in between. This chain's CDR3 is CASSQRGNGRQYF. The CDR3 DNA reads as TGTGCCAGCAGCCAAAGGGGGAATGGGCGACAGTACTTC.

Ten or more counts support this clonotype. This chain uses TRBV20-1 with TRBJ2-5; the match to TRBD2 covers 12 bases. With V trimmed by 5 bases and J by 2 bases, 9 bases remained unmatched. The CDR3 totals 16 residues. The V gene's germline CDR1 is DFQATT and CDR2 SNEGSKA (reference sequence). This CDR3 is CSARKLAGGAQETQYF. As DNA, the CDR3 is TGCAGTGCTCGTAAACTAGCGGGAGGCGCGCAAGAGACCCAGTACTTC.